The rows below give T cell receptor beta chains drawn from one sample of a study of regulatory T cells in long-lasting Graves disease. Each CDR3 protein is one row after TCRdb ran MiXCR on the multiplex PCR reads. The sample carries about 440,000 distinct CDR3 sequences, about 15% recorded once. The same sample was also studied in work on T cells in Graves' hyperthyroidism and ophthalmopathy.

This material consisted of peripheral blood mononuclear cells (PBMCs), taken at new diagnosis, from a patient treated with antithyroid drugs. The receptor set was obtained from a woman between 18 and 29 years old with Graves disease. Both conserved end residues are part of each CDR3. Each record gives: CDR3 length, D gene, V gene, clone size, J gene, CDR3 DNA, CDR3 protein. A D gene is named only where the DNA matches it firmly. For some rows the clone size is stated as once, few or many, or as a class when expanded; others skip it.

CDR3 length: 14; D gene: TRBD1; V gene: TRBV5-1; clone size: NA; J gene: TRBJ1-5; CDR3 DNA: TGCGCCAGCAGCGTGGACAGGGAGGGTCAGCCCCAGCATTTT; CDR3 protein: CASSVDREGQPQHF
CDR3 length: 13; D gene: NA; V gene: TRBV5-1; clone size: few; J gene: TRBJ2-1; CDR3 DNA: TGCGCCAGCAGCAACCAACTTAGCTATGAGCAGTTCTTC; CDR3 protein: CASSNQLSYEQFF
CDR3 length: 16; D gene: NA; V gene: TRBV2; clone size: many; J gene: TRBJ1-4; CDR3 DNA: TGTGCCAGCAGTGAAGGGGCCCTGAGGGCTAATGAAAAACTGTTTTTT; CDR3 protein: CASSEGALRANEKLFF
CDR3 length: 15; D gene: TRBD2; V gene: TRBV20-1; clone size: many; J gene: TRBJ2-1; CDR3 DNA: TGCAGTGCTTTTCCCCAAACGGGAGGGCCGAATGAGCAGTTCTTC; CDR3 protein: CSAFPQTGGPNEQFF
CDR3 length: 11; D gene: NA; V gene: TRBV20-1; clone size: NA; J gene: TRBJ1-1; CDR3 DNA: TGCAGTGCTAGTAGCGCGCCTGAAGCTTTCTTT; CDR3 protein: CSASSAPEAFF
CDR3 length: 19; D gene: TRBD1; V gene: TRBV9; clone size: NA; J gene: TRBJ2-3; CDR3 DNA: TGTGCCAGCAGCCGTTCGTTCCTAGGCGACAGGGGGCCTACAGATACGCAGTATTTT; CDR3 protein: CASSRSFLGDRGPTDTQYF
CDR3 length: 12; D gene: NA; V gene: TRBV6-1; clone size: NA; J gene: TRBJ2-7; CDR3 DNA: TGTGCCAGCAGCCCGGCGGGTCGCGAGCAGTACTTC; CDR3 protein: CASSPAGREQYF
CDR3 length: 15; D gene: NA; V gene: TRBV5-1; clone size: few; J gene: TRBJ1-5; CDR3 DNA: TGCGCCAGCAGCTTGAGCGGGACTAGCAATCAGCCCCAGCATTTT; CDR3 protein: CASSLSGTSNQPQHF
CDR3 length: 16; D gene: NA; V gene: TRBV9; clone size: few; J gene: TRBJ2-3; CDR3 DNA: TGTGCCAGCAGCGTAGATGTGGGAAGCGGCACAGATACGCAGTATTTT; CDR3 protein: CASSVDVGSGTDTQYF
CDR3 length: 14; D gene: NA; V gene: TRBV6-1; clone size: many; J gene: TRBJ1-2; CDR3 DNA: TGTGCCAGCAGTGCGGGACATACTAACTATGGCTACACCTTC; CDR3 protein: CASSAGHTNYGYTF
CDR3 length: 15; D gene: TRBD2; V gene: TRBV3-1; clone size: many; J gene: TRBJ2-7; CDR3 DNA: TGTGCCAGCAGCCAACCGGGACTAGCTTCACCCGAGCAGTACTTC; CDR3 protein: CASSQPGLASPEQYF
CDR3 length: 12; D gene: NA; V gene: TRBV28; clone size: few; J gene: TRBJ2-1; CDR3 DNA: TGTGCCAGCAGCGCCAGGGCCGGTGAGCAGTTCTTC; CDR3 protein: CASSARAGEQFF
CDR3 length: 15; D gene: NA; V gene: TRBV5-1; clone size: NA; J gene: TRBJ2-5; CDR3 DNA: TGCGCCAGCAGCCTATCGATCGGGAATGGGAAGACCCAGTACTTC; CDR3 protein: CASSLSIGNGKTQYF
CDR3 length: 16; D gene: TRBD2; V gene: TRBV4-1; clone size: few; J gene: TRBJ2-1; CDR3 DNA: TGCGCCAGCAGCCAAGATACGACTAGCGGCAGCAATGAGCAGTTCTTC; CDR3 protein: CASSQDTTSGSNEQFF